Below, 23 T cell receptor beta chains from the same sample are listed, as sequenced in a study of breast tumors, draining lymph nodes, adjacent tissues. TCRdb re-called the multiplex PCR reads through MiXCR, storing one row per CDR3 protein. The repertoire holds 100,000 to 150,000 distinct CDR3 sequences, with 20% to 25% as singletons. Breast cancer patients provided tissue from their axillary draining lymph nodes. Sequencing was carried out using axillary lymph node tissue. All receptors come from a female donor with breast cancer. Some clones in this sample may be carry-over from other donors' samples.

J is TRBJ1-1 and V is TRBV7-2; D remains ambiguous. V lost 1 base, J lost 1 base, and 4 bases lay in between. The CDR3 runs to 13 residues. The V gene's germline CDR1 is SGHTA and CDR2 FQGNSA. CDR3 residues: CASSLVQNTEAFF. As DNA, the CDR3 is TGTGCCAGCAGCTTAGTGCAGAACACTGAAGCTTTCTTT.

This clonotype was counted many times. The chain has TRBV3-1 and TRBJ2-1, with D possibly matching TRBD2 (5 bases). Trimming pared 0 bases from V and 8 bases from J, leaving 8 bases between. Germline V CDR1 and CDR2: LGHDT, YNNKEL (reference sequence). The CDR3 contains 13 residues. CDR3 DNA: TGTGCCAGCAGCCAAGAGGGTAGCGATGAGCAGTTCTTC. Its protein is CASSQEGSDEQFF.

This clonotype has at least ten counts. The chain couples TRBV6-5 to TRBJ2-7; D perhaps matches TRBD1 (7 bases). V was clipped by 2 bases and J by 4 bases, with 18 bases between them. The CDR3 extends over 16 amino acids. Germline CDR1 reads MNHEY; CDR2 reads SVGAGI. CDR3 sequence: CASSYGISQGRYEQYF. For the CDR3, the DNA is TGTGCCAGCAGTTACGGTATTTCACAGGGGAGGTACGAGCAGTACTTC.

Concerning this clonotype itself: A much larger clone differs by one base, so this may be a read error. This chain links TRBV3-1 with TRBJ2-7; TRBD1 aligns across 9 bases. The CDR3 has 13 amino acids. Germline assignment: CDR1 LGHDT and CDR2 YNNKEL (reference sequence). With 4 bases clipped from V and 9 bases from J, the junction kept 7 bases outside the gene matches. The CDR3 sequence is CASSRRGTGMQYF. The CDR3 coding sequence is TGTGCCAGCAGCCGGCGGGGGACAGGGATGCAGTACTTC.

Concerning this clonotype itself: This may arise from a read error, as a much more abundant clone is one base away. The chain employs TRBV7-6 and TRBJ1-5; weak D call: TRBD1 (5 bases). Trimming stripped 1 base from V and 4 bases from J, with 8 bases between. The CDR3 runs 14 residues. The germline gives CDR1 SGHVS, CDR2 FNYEAQ. The CDR3 coding sequence is TGTGCCAGCAGCTTAGGGGACCCTAATCAGCCCCAGCATTTT. This encodes CASSLGDPNQPQHF. The whole variable domain, remainder taken from reference TRBV7-6 and TRBJ1-5, is GAGVSQSPRYKVTKRGQDVALRCDPISGHVSLYWYRQALGQGPEFLTYFNYEAQQDKSGLPNDRFSAERPEGSISTLTIQRTEQRDSAMYRCASSLGDPNQPQHFGDGTRLSIL.

V usage is TRBV20-1 and J usage is TRBJ2-4, with D perhaps being TRBD1 or TRBD2 (5 bases each). Per the germline V gene, CDR1 is DFQATT and CDR2 is SNEGSKA (reference sequence). V shed 3 bases and J shed 3 bases, with 15 bases lying between them. The CDR3 sequence is 15 residues long. CDR3 DNA: TGCAGTGCTAGTGGGCCGAGGGGTAGCAAAAACATTCAGTACTTC. Protein product: CSASGPRGSKNIQYF.

This clonotype has ten or more counts. This sequence joins TRBV20-1 and TRBJ2-3; D is uncertain. V lost 5 bases and J 7 bases, leaving 10 bases between the germline ends. The CDR3 consists of 11 residues. Germline CDR1 is DFQATT and CDR2 is SNEGSKA (reference sequence). The CDR3 here is CSADHSYTQYF. CDR3 nucleotide sequence: TGCAGTGCTGACCACTCATATACGCAGTATTTT.

The sample holds many counts of this clonotype. The rearrangement joins TRBV20-1 to TRBJ1-6, with 9 bases identical to TRBD1. Germline assignment: CDR1 DFQATT and CDR2 SNEGSKA (reference sequence). This CDR3 contains 13 residues. With 3 bases clipped from V and 9 bases from J, the junction kept 3 bases outside the gene matches. CDR3 nucleotides: TGCAGTGCTAGTGGACAGGGGTTTTCACCCCTCCACTTT. This codes for CSASGQGFSPLHF.

This clonotype was observed at least ten times. The V call is TRBV5-1, the J call TRBJ2-3; no definite D call. Germline CDR1 SGHRS, CDR2 YFSETQ. V was pared by 9 bases and J by 0 bases, with 14 bases between. The CDR3 has 14 residues. The DNA for the CDR3 is TGCGCCACCAAACCCCAACTTAGCACAGATACGCAGTATTTT. Translation: CATKPQLSTDTQYF.

This clonotype was counted at least ten times. V usage is TRBV2 and J usage is TRBJ1-2, with a possible D match to TRBD1 (6 bases). V was shortened by 4 bases and J by 2 bases, with 8 bases between the two germline ends. In germline, CDR1 is SNHLY, CDR2 FYNNEI. The CDR3 covers 13 residues. CDR3 DNA: TGTGCCAGCAGTGGAACAGGGAACTATGGCTACACCTTC. This codes for CASSGTGNYGYTF.

This clonotype appeared many times. CDR3 coding DNA: TGCAGTGCAAATAAGAACTATGGCTACACCTTC. It translates to CSANKNYGYTF. The chain has TRBV20-1 and TRBJ1-2; D not certain. Germline lookup yields CDR1 DFQATT and CDR2 SNEGSKA (reference sequence). This CDR3 contains 11 residues. V lost 6 bases and J lost 2, with 7 bases in between.

This clonotype has at least ten counts. The rearrangement joins TRBV6-2 or TRBV6-3 to TRBJ2-2; tentatively, D is TRBD2 (5 bases). Germline assignment: CDR1 MNHEY and CDR2 SVGEGT. CDR3 length: 18 residues. V dropped 5 bases and J dropped 6 bases, with 25 bases sitting between them. CDR3 DNA: TGTGCCAGCAGTCACGGAGGAAGCAGGAGGCGCCTCTCCGGGGAGCTGTTTTTT. It is translated as CASSHGGSRRRLSGELFF.

This chain links TRBV7-9 with TRBJ2-7; TRBD2 agrees at 15 bases. V lost 5 bases and J lost 6; bases outside the gene matches: 17. This CDR3 has 19 amino acids. Germline CDR1 SEHNR, CDR2 FQNEAQ (reference sequence). In DNA form, the CDR3 reads TGTGCCAGCAGCGGACAGGGTACCGGACTAGCGGGAGGGGTGGTCGAGCAGTACTTC. Its protein is CASSGQGTGLAGGVVEQYF.

Note on this clonotype: This could be a read error, since a much larger clone is one nucleotide away. The chain couples TRBV5-6 to TRBJ1-5; 7 positions agree with TRBD1. The CDR3 length is 18 residues. Germline loops: CDR1 SGHDT, CDR2 YYEEEE. CDR3 in DNA: TGTGCCAGCGGCTTGCCAGGGGGTACCCATTATAGCAATCAGCCCCAGCATTTT. This sequence encodes CASGLPGGTHYSNQPQHF.

The chain is built from TRBV3-1 and TRBJ2-1; TRBD2 matches 10 bases. J was trimmed by 12 bases and V by 1 base; bases with no gene match: 12. The CDR3 runs to 16 residues. The germline gives CDR1 LGHDT, CDR2 YNNKEL (reference sequence). This CDR3 reads CASSQGGPSGRGGQFF. Written as DNA, the CDR3 is TGTGCCAGCAGCCAAGGAGGGCCTAGCGGGAGAGGTGGGCAGTTCTTC.

This clonotype showed up just a few times. The chain couples TRBV28 to TRBJ2-3, with a tentative D call TRBD2 (5 bases). In germline, CDR1 is MDHEN, CDR2 SYDVKM. CDR3 length: 16 residues. V was pared by 5 bases and J by 0 bases, with 15 bases between. The CDR3 sequence: CASSAPSSPSTDTQYF. CDR3 DNA sequence: TGTGCCAGCAGTGCGCCTAGCAGCCCTAGCACAGATACGCAGTATTTT.

The chain joins TRBV30 to TRBJ2-2; 7 nucleotides agree with TRBD2. The ends lost 0 bases at V and 4 bases at J; junction bases unmatched: 5. CDR3 length: 15 residues. CDR1 is GTSNPN and CDR2 is SVGIG in the germline V gene (reference sequence). Here the CDR3 DNA reads TGTGCCTGGAGTGTAATTACGGGAGGCACCGGGGAGCTGTTTTTT. It yields the protein CAWSVITGGTGELFF.

This clonotype was detected ten times or more. The gene calls are TRBV12-3 or TRBV12-4 and TRBJ2-3, with 10 bases identical to TRBD2. There are 16 residues in the CDR3. J lost 6 bases, V lost 3 bases, and 9 bases had no gene match. CDR3 sequence: CASSLGLAGVRDTQYF. CDR3 coding DNA: TGTGCCAGCAGTTTGGGCCTAGCGGGAGTAAGGGATACGCAGTATTTT.

The sample holds many counts of this clonotype. The gene calls are TRBV19 and TRBJ2-3; perhaps TRBD2 as D (6 bases). The germline V gene encodes CDR1 LNHDA and CDR2 SQIVND (reference sequence). V was trimmed by 5 bases and J by 1 base, leaving 19 bases between them. The CDR3 runs to 17 residues. This chain's CDR3 is CASSPLFGGIGTDTQYF. CDR3 in DNA: TGTGCCAGTAGTCCGCTTTTCGGCGGGATCGGCACAGATACGCAGTATTTT.

The chain uses TRBV2 and TRBJ2-4; tentatively, D is TRBD2 (5 bases). This CDR3 is 13 amino acids long. The germline V gene has CDR1 SNHLY and CDR2 FYNNEI. Deletions cut 7 bases from V and 5 bases from J, with 12 bases between. The CDR3 loop is CASTTRVQNIQYF. The CDR3 DNA reads TGTGCCAGCACCACTAGAGTCCAAAACATTCAGTACTTC.

This chain uses TRBV9 with TRBJ2-2; TRBD2 matches at 11 bases. J lost 4 bases, V lost 3 bases, and 5 bases had no gene match. The CDR3 is 16 amino acids. Germline CDR1 and CDR2: SGDLS and YYNGEE. As DNA, the CDR3 is TGTGCCAGCAGCGCCGTAGCGGGAGGGGTCACCGGGGAGCTGTTTTTT. Translation gives CASSAVAGGVTGELFF. Supplemented by reference TRBV9 and TRBJ2-2, the full variable domain reads DSGVTQTPKHLITATGQRVTLRCSPRSGDLSVYWYQQSLDQGLQFLIQYYNGEERAKGNILERFSAQQFPDLHSELNLSSLELGDSALYFCASSAVAGGVTGELFFGEGSRLTVL.

This clonotype was counted ten times or more. V usage is TRBV20-1 and J usage is TRBJ2-7; D is perhaps TRBD2 (5 bases). This CDR3 is built from 12 residues. With 3 bases removed from V and 3 bases from J, the gap between germline ends came to 9 bases. The germline V gene encodes CDR1 DFQATT and CDR2 SNEGSKA (reference sequence). This chain's CDR3 is CSASSRGYEQYF. The CDR3, as DNA: TGCAGTGCTAGCTCTCGGGGCTACGAGCAGTACTTC.

In this sample, this clonotype turned up many times. The V and J genes are TRBV28 and TRBJ2-3; 8 bases agree with TRBD2. Looked up from germline, CDR1 is MDHEN and CDR2 is SYDVKM. This CDR3 has 15 residues. J was trimmed by 4 bases and V by 7 bases; bases with no gene match: 10. The CDR3 sequence is CASKEGTRSADTQYF. The DNA for the CDR3 is TGTGCCAGCAAGGAAGGGACTAGATCTGCAGATACGCAGTATTTT.